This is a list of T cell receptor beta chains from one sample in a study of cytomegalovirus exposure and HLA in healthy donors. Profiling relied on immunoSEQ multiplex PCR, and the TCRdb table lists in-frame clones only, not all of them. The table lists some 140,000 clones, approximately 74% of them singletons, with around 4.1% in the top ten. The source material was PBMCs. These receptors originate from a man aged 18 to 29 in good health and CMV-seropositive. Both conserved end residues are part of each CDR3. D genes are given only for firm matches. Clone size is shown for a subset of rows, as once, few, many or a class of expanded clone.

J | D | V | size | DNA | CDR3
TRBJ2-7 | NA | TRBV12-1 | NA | TGTGCCAGCAGCTTTAGGGGTTTGGACGAGCAGTACTTC | CASSFRGLDEQYF
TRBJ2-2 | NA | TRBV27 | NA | TGTGCCAGCAGTTTGGAGGCCATCACCGGGGAGCTGTTTTTT | CASSLEAITGELFF
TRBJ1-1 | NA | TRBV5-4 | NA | TGTGCCACCCAGCGGGGGGGCGCGTTAGAACAAATTGAAGCTTTCTTT | CATQRGGALEQIEAFF
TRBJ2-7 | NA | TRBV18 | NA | TGTGCCAGCTCACCGACAGCCTACGAGCAGTACTTC | CASSPTAYEQYF
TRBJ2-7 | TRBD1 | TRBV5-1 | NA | TGCGCCAGCGGCCAGACAGGGGAATCCTACGAGCAGTACTTC | CASGQTGESYEQYF
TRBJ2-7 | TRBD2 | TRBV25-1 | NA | TGTGCCAGCAGTGAATTTGGAAAGGGGCTCGCGGGAGGCGAGCAGTACTTC | CASSEFGKGLAGGEQYF
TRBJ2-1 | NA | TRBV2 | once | TGTGCCGGAGGGGTACAGTCCTACAATGAGCAGTTCTTC | CAGGVQSYNEQFF
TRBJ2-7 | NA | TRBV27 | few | TGTGCCAGCAGTTTTGCTAGCAGCTACGAGCAGTACTTC | CASSFASSYEQYF
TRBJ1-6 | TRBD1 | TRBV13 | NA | TGTGCCAGCAGCGCCACAGGGGGAGTCTTTTCTAATTCACCCCTCCACTTT | CASSATGGVFSNSPLHF
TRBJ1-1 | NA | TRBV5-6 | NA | TGTGCCAGCAGCTTAGGGGGAGCAGGCACTGAAGCTTTCTTT | CASSLGGAGTEAFF